What follows are 2 T cell receptor beta chains derived from one specimen sequenced in a study of blood T cell repertoires in COVID-19. Measured with immunoSEQ multiplex PCR; TCRdb has only the in-frame clones, and not every one. Among over 200,000 clones listed, about three quarters were seen once. Sequencing used peripheral blood. The receptors come from a woman older than 75 with acute or convalescent COVID-19.

The rearrangement uses TRBV19 and TRBJ2-5; TRBD1 matches 7 bases. The CDR3 loop spans 15 amino acids. The V gene's germline CDR1 is LNHDA and CDR2 SQIVND (reference sequence). V shed 5 bases, J shed 4 bases, and the junction held 10 bases outside the gene matches. The CDR3 spells CASSPQTGFVETQYF. The CDR3 coding sequence is TGTGCCAGTAGTCCTCAGACAGGGTTCGTAGAGACCCAGTACTTC.

CDR3 DNA: TGTGCCAGCGGAGGGAACAATTCACCCCTCCACTTT. Amino acid sequence: CASGGNNSPLHF. V is TRBV12-3 or TRBV12-4 and J is TRBJ1-6; no firm D call. V was shortened by 8 bases and J by 7 bases, with 9 bases between the two germline ends. The CDR3 consists of 12 residues.